Below are 19 T cell receptor beta chains sequenced from a single sample in a study of T cells in Graves' hyperthyroidism and ophthalmopathy. Amplification of TCR beta CDR3 regions was performed using RNA transcripts as template. HTBI primers were employed in a first-round RT-PCR of the TCR CDR3. TCRdb fed the multiplex PCR reads into MiXCR, producing one record per CDR3 protein. The table lists some 580,000 distinct CDR3 sequences, roughly 15% of them singletons. The source material was blood. These receptors came from a woman aged 35 to 49 with Graves' ophthalmopathy.

This clonotype was observed a few times. The V call is TRBV6-9, the J call TRBJ2-1, with D tentatively TRBD2 (7 bases). Germline V gene sequence: CDR1 MNHGY, CDR2 SVAAGI. Trimming cost V 4 bases and J 8 bases, with 21 bases left between them. The CDR3 extends over 16 amino acids. The CDR3 protein is CASSWGRGGPLDEQFF. In DNA, the CDR3 is TGTGCCAGCAGTTGGGGAAGGGGGGGGCCTCTTGATGAGCAGTTCTTC.

In its sample, this clonotype was seen a few times. This chain uses TRBV7-2 with TRBJ2-3; D unclear. There are 12 residues in the CDR3. The germline gives CDR1 SGHTA, CDR2 FQGNSA. With 5 bases removed from V and 6 bases from J, the gap between germline ends came to 9 bases. The CDR3 spells CASSPTLDTQYF. The CDR3 bases are TGTGCCAGCAGCCCGACGCTTGATACGCAGTATTTT.

At least ten counts were recorded for this clonotype. The J gene is TRBJ1-3, the V gene TRBV20-1; D might be TRBD1 (5 bases). Trimming shortened V by 6 bases and J by 4 bases, and 13 bases separated the two germline ends. CDR3 length: 13 amino acids. Germline loops: CDR1 DFQATT, CDR2 SNEGSKA (reference sequence). CDR3 sequence: CSARGGTGNTIYF. The DNA of the CDR3 is TGCAGTGCCCGGGGGGGGACCGGAAACACCATATATTTT.

This clonotype has only a few counts. The J gene is TRBJ1-4, the V gene TRBV27; D gene uncertain. This CDR3 is built from 15 residues. Germline V CDR1 and CDR2: MNHEY, SMNVEV (reference sequence). Trimming pared 5 bases from V and 0 bases from J, leaving 10 bases between. The CDR3 spells CASSPFLATNEKLFF. The CDR3 nucleotides are TGTGCCAGCAGTCCGTTCTTAGCAACTAATGAAAAACTGTTTTTT. Complete variable domain (other parts from reference TRBV27 and TRBJ1-4): EAQVTQNPRYLITVTGKKLTVTCSQNMNHEYMSWYRQDPGLGLRQIYYSMNVEVTDKGDVPEGYKVSRKEKRNFPLILESPSPNQTSLYFCASSPFLATNEKLFFGSGTQLSVL.

This clonotype turned up a few times. The V and J genes are TRBV18 and TRBJ1-1; the D is unclear. CDR1 is KGHSH and CDR2 is LQKENI in the germline V gene. The CDR3 is 15 residues long. The V end lost 0 bases, the J end lost 7 bases, and 15 bases lay between the germline ends. This chain's CDR3 is CASSPPGVEPLEAFF. The CDR3 DNA is TGTGCCAGCTCACCACCAGGCGTCGAACCGCTTGAAGCTTTCTTT.

This clonotype was recorded at least ten times. V usage is TRBV27 and J usage is TRBJ1-2; D might be TRBD1 (5 bases). V lost 8 bases and J lost 6, with 19 bases in between. The CDR3 is 14 residues long. In germline, CDR1 is MNHEY, CDR2 SMNVEV (reference sequence). The CDR3 loop reads CASATGGGLNGYTF. For the CDR3, the DNA is TGTGCCAGCGCCACGGGGGGAGGCCTCAATGGCTACACCTTC.

This clonotype appeared many times. This chain connects TRBV6-6 to TRBJ1-5, with a possible D match to TRBD1 (5 bases). This CDR3 is built from 16 residues. Germline values: CDR1 MNHNY, CDR2 SVGAGI (reference sequence). Trimming took 0 bases from V and 6 from J, leaving 15 bases between them. The CDR3 DNA follows: TGTGCCAGCAGTTACTCAGGCAGGGTGGGTAGTCAGCCCCAGCATTTT. Amino acids: CASSYSGRVGSQPQHF.

This clonotype was recorded many times. The rearrangement joins TRBV12-3 or TRBV12-4 to TRBJ1-1; no reliable D call. V lost 0 bases and J lost 2, with 7 bases in between. The CDR3 is 14 amino acids. The CDR3 coding sequence is TGTGCCAGCAGTTTAGCAGGGATAAACACTGAAGCTTTCTTT. This gives the protein CASSLAGINTEAFF.

In this sample, this clonotype turned up many times. The rearrangement joins TRBV13 to TRBJ2-4; D is undetermined. Germline V lookup: CDR1 PRHDT, CDR2 FYEKMQ (reference sequence). The CDR3 is 18 amino acids. Deletions cut 0 bases from V and 0 bases from J, with 15 bases between. This CDR3 reads CASSLGLTTLLAKNIQYF. CDR3 coding DNA: TGTGCCAGCAGCTTAGGCCTGACCACCTTGTTAGCCAAAAACATTCAGTACTTC.

As to this clonotype: At one of its ends the junction is not consistent with the germline gene, which may arise from a read error. V gene TRBV11-2 combines with J gene TRBJ1-3, with TRBD1 identical over 7 bases. The CDR3 has 15 amino acids. Germline V gives CDR1 SGHAT, CDR2 FQNNGV. CDR3 coding DNA: TGTGCCAGCAGCCGCCGAGACAGGGACGGAATCACCATATATTTT. Its translation is CASSRRDRDGITIYF.

This chain connects TRBV9 to TRBJ2-3; D ambiguous. The CDR3 spans 15 residues. Germline V CDR1 and CDR2: SGDLS, YYNGEE. V shed 0 bases and J shed 0 bases, with 8 bases lying between them. CDR3 nucleotides: TGTGCCAGCAGCGTAGATCAGTCTAGCACAGATACGCAGTATTTT. The encoded protein is CASSVDQSSTDTQYF.

This clonotype was seen a handful of times. The CDR3 nucleotides are TGTGCCAGCAGCCAACATCAGGGGAACGAGCAGTACTTC. It specifies CASSQHQGNEQYF. The chain uses TRBV3-1 and TRBJ2-7; TRBD1 is a possible D gene (6 bases). CDR1 and CDR2 from the germline V gene are LGHDT and YNNKEL (reference sequence). Trimming cost V 2 bases and J 5 bases, with 10 bases left between them. The CDR3 covers 13 residues.

The chain links TRBV2 to TRBJ1-1; D is unresolved. There are 15 residues in the CDR3. Trimming removed 2 bases at V and 0 bases at J, with 10 bases between. Germline values: CDR1 SNHLY, CDR2 FYNNEI. The CDR3 DNA follows: TGTGCCAGCAGTGAAAGGCAGCTCATGAACACTGAAGCTTTCTTT. This gives the protein CASSERQLMNTEAFF.

The chain couples TRBV5-1 to TRBJ2-5, with 10 bases lining up with TRBD2. This CDR3 is 17 amino acids long. Per the germline V gene, CDR1 is SGHRS and CDR2 is YFSETQ. V gave up 5 bases and J gave up 2 bases; unmatched junction bases: 12. CDR3 region: CASSSSGSGYRQETQYF. The DNA of the CDR3 is TGCGCCAGCAGTTCTAGCGGGAGCGGGTATCGTCAAGAGACCCAGTACTTC.

V and J are TRBV19 and TRBJ1-1; D gene unclear. V was pared by 6 bases and J by 4 bases, with 9 bases between. The CDR3 spans 12 residues. CDR1 is LNHDA and CDR2 is SQIVND in the germline V gene (reference sequence). CDR3 bases: TGTGCCAGTAGGGACCGGGGCACTGAAGCTTTCTTT. Amino acid sequence: CASRDRGTEAFF. The complete variable domain, with remaining parts taken from reference TRBV19 and TRBJ1-1, reads DGGITQSPKYLFRKEGQNVTLSCEQNLNHDAMYWYRQDPGQGLRLIYYSQIVNDFQKGDIAEGYSVSREKKESFPLTVTSAQKNPTAFYLCASRDRGTEAFFGQGTRLTVV.

The rearrangement links TRBV7-8 to TRBJ2-6, with no clear D. With 5 bases removed from V and 0 bases from J, the gap between germline ends came to 5 bases. CDR1 SGHVS and CDR2 FQNEAQ come from the germline V gene. This CDR3 contains 14 residues. CDR3 nucleotides: TGTGCCAGCAGCGAACACTCTGGGGCCAACGTCCTGACTTTC. Its protein is CASSEHSGANVLTF.

The rearrangement links TRBV20-1 to TRBJ1-6; 10 nucleotides line up with TRBD1. This CDR3 is 13 amino acids long. Germline loops: CDR1 DFQATT, CDR2 SNEGSKA (reference sequence). The J segment lost 9 bases and the V segment lost 6 bases, leaving 5 bases of the junction unmatched. In DNA form, the CDR3 reads TGCAGTGCCACGACAGGGGGCGGTTCACCCCTCCACTTT. It encodes CSATTGGGSPLHF.

This clonotype was observed a few times. The chain uses TRBV20-1 and TRBJ2-3; TRBD2 aligns across 14 bases. There are 16 residues in the CDR3. The trim removed 6 bases at V and 8 bases at J, leaving 13 bases unmatched. Germline V gene data show CDR1 as DFQATT and CDR2 as SNEGSKA (reference sequence). The CDR3 region has the DNA TGCAGTGCAAAATTTTATGGACTAGCGGGAGGAGTTACGCAGTATTTT. This gives the protein CSAKFYGLAGGVTQYF.

This clonotype occurred many times. This chain joins TRBV28 and TRBJ2-3; D is ambiguous. There are 13 residues in the CDR3. Germline assignment: CDR1 MDHEN and CDR2 SYDVKM. V was shortened by 5 bases and J by 6 bases, with 12 bases between the two germline ends. The DNA of the CDR3 is TGTGCCAGCAGTCCGACCATTTCGGATACGCAGTATTTT. Its translation: CASSPTISDTQYF. The whole variable domain, remainder taken from reference TRBV28 and TRBJ2-3, is DVKVTQSSRYLVKRTGEKVFLECVQDMDHENMFWYRQDPGLGLRLIYFSYDVKMKEKGDIPEGYSVSREKKERFSLILESASTNQTSMYLCASSPTISDTQYFGPGTRLTVL.